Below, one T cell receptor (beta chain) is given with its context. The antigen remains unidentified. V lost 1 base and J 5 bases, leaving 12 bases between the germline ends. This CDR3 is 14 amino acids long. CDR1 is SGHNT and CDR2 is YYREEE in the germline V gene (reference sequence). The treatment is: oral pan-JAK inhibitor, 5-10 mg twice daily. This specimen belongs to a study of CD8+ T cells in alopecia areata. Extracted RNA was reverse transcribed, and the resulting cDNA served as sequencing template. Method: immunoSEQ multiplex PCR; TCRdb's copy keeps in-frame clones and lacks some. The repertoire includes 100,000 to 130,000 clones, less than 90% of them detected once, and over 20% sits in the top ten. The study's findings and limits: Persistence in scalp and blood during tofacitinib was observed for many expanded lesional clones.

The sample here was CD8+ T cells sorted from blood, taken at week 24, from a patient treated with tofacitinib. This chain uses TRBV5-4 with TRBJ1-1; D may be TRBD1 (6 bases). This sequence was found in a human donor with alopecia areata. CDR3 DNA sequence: TGTGCCAGCAGCTTGCTAGGGGGAGGAACTGAAGCTTTCTTT. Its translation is CASSLLGGGTEAFF. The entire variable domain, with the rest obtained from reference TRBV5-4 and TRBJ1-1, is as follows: ETGVTQSPTHLIKTRGQQVTLRCSSQSGHNTVSWYQQALGQGPQFIFQYYREEENGRGNFPPRFSGLQFPNYSSELNVNALELDDSALYLCASSLLGGGTEAFFGQGTRLTVV.